Sequencing of this TCR beta chain was carried out in a study of blood T cells in healthy people across ages. The V gene end was trimmed by 5 bases and the J gene end by 6 bases; junction bases not matched to a gene: 13. This CDR3 region has 16 residues. CDR1 is SGDLS and CDR2 is YYNGEE in the germline V gene. Alongside a J-beta primer mix, a sample-barcoded 5' primer served in a second PCR lasting about 6 to 12 cycles. TCRdb independently ran MiXCR on the 5' RACE reads; one entry per CDR3 protein. Seen here are around 750,000 distinct CDR3 sequences, about 48% observed once, and the top ten hold about 38%. Per sample, extraction of total RNA gave at least 6 micrograms in every case.

Sequencing input: blood. The chain recombines TRBV9 with TRBJ2-3; 9 bases are shared with TRBD2. The clonotype originates from a man aged 80 or over in good health. The CDR3 DNA follows: TGTGCCAGCAGGGCGGACCTCGCGGGAGGGCCGGATACGCAGTATTTT. Residues: CASRADLAGGPDTQYF.